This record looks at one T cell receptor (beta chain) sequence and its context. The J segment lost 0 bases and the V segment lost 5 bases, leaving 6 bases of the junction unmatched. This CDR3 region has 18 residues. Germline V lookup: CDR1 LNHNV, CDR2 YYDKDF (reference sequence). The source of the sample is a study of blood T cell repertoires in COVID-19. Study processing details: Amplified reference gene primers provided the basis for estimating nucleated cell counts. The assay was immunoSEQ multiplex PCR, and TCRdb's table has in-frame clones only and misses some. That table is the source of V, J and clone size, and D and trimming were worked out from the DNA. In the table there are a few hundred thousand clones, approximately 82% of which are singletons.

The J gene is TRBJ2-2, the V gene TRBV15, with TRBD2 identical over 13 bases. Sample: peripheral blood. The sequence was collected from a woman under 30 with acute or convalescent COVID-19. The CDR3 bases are TGTGCCACCAGCGGAGGGACTAGCGGGACGACGAACACCGGGGAGCTGTTTTTT. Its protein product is CATSGGTSGTTNTGELFF.